These 13 T cell receptor beta chains originate from one sample sequenced in a study of blood T cells in healthy people across ages. The use of a sample-barcoded 5' primer and a J-beta primer mix characterized a second PCR of 7 to 11 cycles. One entry per CDR3 protein, called by TCRdb with MiXCR from the 5' RACE reads. Among under 2 million distinct CDR3 sequences listed, 30% to 35% were seen once. Sequencing was done on a sample of blood. The source is a woman younger than 45 in good health.

Notes on this clonotype: A much larger clone differs by one base, so this may be a read error. The chain is built from TRBV18 and TRBJ1-2, with D unclear. In germline, CDR1 is KGHSH, CDR2 LQKENI. The CDR3 runs 14 residues. The DNA for the CDR3 is TGTGCCAGCTCTCTAGGAGGATGGAACTATAGCTACACCTTC. Residues: CASSLGGWNYSYTF.

This clonotype showed up many times. The chain recombines TRBV4-1 with TRBJ2-5; 10 bases are shared with TRBD2. The CDR3 consists of 16 residues. Losses at the gene ends were 1 base for V and 1 base for J; bases not matched to a gene: 3. Germline V gene data show CDR1 as MGHRA and CDR2 as YSYEKL. DNA for the CDR3: TGCGCCAGCAGCCAAGCGGTAGCGGGGGGCCAAGAGACCCAGTACTTC. It codes for CASSQAVAGGQETQYF.

A note on this clonotype: It may be a read error: a sequence one base away is much more abundant. V gene TRBV10-3 combines with J gene TRBJ2-1; 10 positions agree with TRBD2. This CDR3 region has 16 residues. Looked up from germline, CDR1 is ENHRY and CDR2 is SYGVKD. CDR3 DNA sequence: TGTGCCATCAGTGAGTCAGCTAGCGGGGGCTACAATGAGCGGTTCTTC. Protein product: CAISESASGGYNERFF.

About this clonotype itself: Mismatch with germline at one junction end may stem from a read error. J is TRBJ2-7 and V is TRBV2, with 15 bases fitting TRBD2. Per germline, CDR1 SNHLY and CDR2 FYNNEI. There are 18 residues in the CDR3. As DNA, the CDR3 is TGTGCCAGCAGACCGGGACTAGCGGGGGGAGACTTCGCCTACGGGCAGTACTTC. This sequence encodes CASRPGLAGGDFAYGQYF. Full variable domain (remainder filled in from reference TRBV2 and TRBJ2-7): EPEVTQTPSHQVTQMGQEVILRCVPISNHLYFYWYRQILGQKVEFLVSFYNNEISEKSEIFDDQFSVERPDGSNFTLKIRSTKLEDSAMYFCASRPGLAGGDFAYGQYFGPGTRLTVT.

The chain couples TRBV28 to TRBJ2-7; 9 positions agree with TRBD2. CDR1 is MDHEN and CDR2 is SYDVKM in the germline V gene. The CDR3 totals 15 residues. The V gene end was trimmed by 6 bases and the J gene end by 5 bases; junction bases not matched to a gene: 11. DNA for the CDR3: TGTGCCAGCAGCCCCGGACTAGCGTGGTTGGACGAGCAGTACTTC. Its protein is CASSPGLAWLDEQYF.

This clonotype has only a few counts. V is TRBV15 and J is TRBJ1-1, with TRBD1 as a possible D gene (5 bases). Germline loops: CDR1 LNHNV, CDR2 YYDKDF (reference sequence). The CDR3 totals 11 residues. Trimming took off 6 bases at V and 3 bases at J, with 5 bases between the two ends. For the CDR3, the DNA is TGTGCCACCAGAGGGGACACTGAAGCTTTCTTT. As protein: CATRGDTEAFF.

The V call is TRBV3-1, the J call TRBJ2-5, with 8 positions matching TRBD2. The DNA end lines up better with TRBJ2-7; the J call may be wrong. The V gene's germline CDR1 is LGHDT and CDR2 YNNKEL (reference sequence). The CDR3 length is 15 residues. DNA of the CDR3: TGTGCCAGCAGCAGATCCCAAGTAGCGGGAAACGAGCAGTACTTC. Protein product: CASSRSQVAGNEQYF.

The chain has TRBV7-9 and TRBJ1-1, with 10 bases identical to TRBD1. V shed 3 bases, J shed 0 bases, and the junction held 10 bases outside the gene matches. This CDR3 spans 18 amino acids. CDR1 is SEHNR and CDR2 is FQNEAQ in the germline V gene (reference sequence). In nucleotides, the CDR3 is TGTGCCAGCAGCTTCCCGACAGGGGGCACCGTCATGAACACTGAAGCTTTCTTT. This translates into CASSFPTGGTVMNTEAFF.

The genes are TRBV28 and TRBJ2-1, with D possibly matching TRBD2 (6 bases). The CDR3 length is 12 residues. The germline V gene has CDR1 MDHEN and CDR2 SYDVKM. Trimming removed 8 bases at V and 6 bases at J, with 11 bases between. CDR3 DNA: TGTGCCAGCCGGGACTCCGCCAATGAGCAGTTCTTC. Its protein product is CASRDSANEQFF.

This clonotype was recorded a few times. This chain joins TRBV6-2 or TRBV6-3 and TRBJ1-6; D uncertain. Trimming left V 5 bases short and J 7 bases short, with 6 bases between. The CDR3 length is 12 residues. Germline CDR1 is MNHEY and CDR2 is SVGEGT. The CDR3 here is CASSQGNSPLHF. The CDR3 DNA is TGTGCCAGCAGTCAAGGGAATTCACCCCTCCACTTT.

This clonotype was seen many times. V gene TRBV25-1 combines with J gene TRBJ2-3, with 10 nucleotides matching TRBD2. After removal of 4 bases from V and 2 bases from J, the junction contained 9 bases not matched to a gene. CDR3 length equals 17 residues. Germline V lookup: CDR1 MGHDK, CDR2 SYGVNS. The CDR3 nucleotides are TGTGCCAGCAGTGGAGAGCGGGAGGGGGCCCACACAGATACGCAGTATTTT. Amino acids: CASSGEREGAHTDTQYF.

This chain uses TRBV6-1 with TRBJ2-5; 8 bases are shared with TRBD2. Germline loops: CDR1 MNHNS, CDR2 SASEGT. With V trimmed by 4 bases and J by 5 bases, 6 bases remained unmatched. This CDR3 has 14 amino acids. The CDR3 DNA reads as TGTGCCAGCAGTGGAATAGCGGGGCCGGAGACCCAGTACTTC. This codes for CASSGIAGPETQYF.

This clonotype has just a few counts. The V gene is TRBV21-1, the J gene TRBJ2-6; the table's TRBD1 call for D was not verified on the DNA. TRBV21-1 is designated a pseudogene. The CDR3 is 17 amino acids. This chain's CDR3 is CASSKASAGSGANVLTF. CDR3 sequence (DNA): TGTGCCAGCAGCAAAGCGTCTGCAGGGTCCGGGGCCAACGTCCTGACTTTC.